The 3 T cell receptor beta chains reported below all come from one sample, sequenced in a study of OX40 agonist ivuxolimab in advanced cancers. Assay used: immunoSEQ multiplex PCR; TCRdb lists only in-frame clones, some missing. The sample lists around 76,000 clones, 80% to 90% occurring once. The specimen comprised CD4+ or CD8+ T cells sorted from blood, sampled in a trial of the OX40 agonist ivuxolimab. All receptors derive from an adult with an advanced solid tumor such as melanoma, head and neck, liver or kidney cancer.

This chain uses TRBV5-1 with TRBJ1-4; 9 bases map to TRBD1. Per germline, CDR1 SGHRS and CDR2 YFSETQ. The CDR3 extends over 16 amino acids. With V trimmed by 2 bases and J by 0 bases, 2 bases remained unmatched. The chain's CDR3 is CASSLGTGTTNEKLFF. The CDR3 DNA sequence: TGCGCCAGCAGCTTAGGGACAGGGACAACTAATGAAAAACTGTTTTTT.

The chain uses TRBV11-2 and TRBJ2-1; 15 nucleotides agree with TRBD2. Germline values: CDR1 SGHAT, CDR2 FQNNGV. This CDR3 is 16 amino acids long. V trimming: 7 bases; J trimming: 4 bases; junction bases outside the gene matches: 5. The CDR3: CASKTGTSGGYNEQFF. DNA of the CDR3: TGTGCCAGCAAAACCGGGACTAGCGGGGGGTACAATGAGCAGTTCTTC. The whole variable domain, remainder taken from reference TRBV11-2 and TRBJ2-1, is EAGVAQSPRYKIIEKRQSVAFWCNPISGHATLYWYQQILGQGPKLLIQFQNNGVVDDSQLPKDRFSAERLKGVDSTLKIQPAKLEDSAVYLCASKTGTSGGYNEQFFGPGTRLTVL.

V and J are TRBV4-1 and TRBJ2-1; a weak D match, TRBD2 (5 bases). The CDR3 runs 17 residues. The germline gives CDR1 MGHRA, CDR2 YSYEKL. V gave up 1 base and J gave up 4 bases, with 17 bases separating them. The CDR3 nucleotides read TGCGCCAGCAGCCAAGTAAACGGACTCATCCGTTACAATGAGCAGTTCTTC. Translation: CASSQVNGLIRYNEQFF.